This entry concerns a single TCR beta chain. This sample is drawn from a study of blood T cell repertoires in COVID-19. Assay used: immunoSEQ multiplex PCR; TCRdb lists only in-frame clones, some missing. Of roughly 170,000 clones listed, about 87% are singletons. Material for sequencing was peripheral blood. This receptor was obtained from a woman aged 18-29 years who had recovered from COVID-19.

This CDR3 reads CASSLGSGGLTQYF. The CDR3, as DNA: TGTGCCAGCAGCTTGGGGTCAGGGGGCTTAACGCAGTATTTT. The rearrangement uses TRBV13 and TRBJ2-3, with 8 positions matching TRBD1. Unmatched junction bases numbered 8, after V lost 3 bases and J lost 9 bases. CDR3 length: 14 amino acids. CDR1 is PRHDT, CDR2 FYEKMQ, per germline (reference sequence). Filled out from reference TRBV13 and TRBJ2-3, the complete variable domain reads AAGVIQSPRHLIKEKRETATLKCYPIPRHDTVYWYQQGPGQDPQFLISFYEKMQSDKGSIPDRFSAQQFSDYHSELNMSSLELGDSALYFCASSLGSGGLTQYFGPGTRLTVL.